What follows describes a single T cell receptor (beta chain). Per the original data handling: It was from reference gene primer amplification that nucleated cell counts were estimated. Produced via immunoSEQ multiplex PCR; TCRdb's table is partial and in-frame only. V and J calls and clone size come straight from that table; D and trimming were deduced from the DNA. The data show 75,000 to 95,000 clones, around four fifths seen once. These data come from a study of blood T cell repertoires in COVID-19. The wider study: Material from acute and convalescent COVID-19 was sourced from the United States, Italy and Spain. Sample material is recorded as cDNA or gDNA derived from T cells, B-cell-depleted T cells, or PBMCs.

V was cut by 1 base and J by 2 bases, with 5 bases left in between. There are 13 residues in the CDR3. Germline values: CDR1 SGHDN, CDR2 FVKESK. The chain employs TRBV14 and TRBJ1-2; unclear D gene. The sequenced sample was peripheral blood. This sequence was found in a man at least 80 years old with active or convalescent COVID-19. The CDR3 nucleotides are TGTGCCAGCAGCCAAGCTAGGAACTATGGCTACACCTTC. Translated, it gives CASSQARNYGYTF.